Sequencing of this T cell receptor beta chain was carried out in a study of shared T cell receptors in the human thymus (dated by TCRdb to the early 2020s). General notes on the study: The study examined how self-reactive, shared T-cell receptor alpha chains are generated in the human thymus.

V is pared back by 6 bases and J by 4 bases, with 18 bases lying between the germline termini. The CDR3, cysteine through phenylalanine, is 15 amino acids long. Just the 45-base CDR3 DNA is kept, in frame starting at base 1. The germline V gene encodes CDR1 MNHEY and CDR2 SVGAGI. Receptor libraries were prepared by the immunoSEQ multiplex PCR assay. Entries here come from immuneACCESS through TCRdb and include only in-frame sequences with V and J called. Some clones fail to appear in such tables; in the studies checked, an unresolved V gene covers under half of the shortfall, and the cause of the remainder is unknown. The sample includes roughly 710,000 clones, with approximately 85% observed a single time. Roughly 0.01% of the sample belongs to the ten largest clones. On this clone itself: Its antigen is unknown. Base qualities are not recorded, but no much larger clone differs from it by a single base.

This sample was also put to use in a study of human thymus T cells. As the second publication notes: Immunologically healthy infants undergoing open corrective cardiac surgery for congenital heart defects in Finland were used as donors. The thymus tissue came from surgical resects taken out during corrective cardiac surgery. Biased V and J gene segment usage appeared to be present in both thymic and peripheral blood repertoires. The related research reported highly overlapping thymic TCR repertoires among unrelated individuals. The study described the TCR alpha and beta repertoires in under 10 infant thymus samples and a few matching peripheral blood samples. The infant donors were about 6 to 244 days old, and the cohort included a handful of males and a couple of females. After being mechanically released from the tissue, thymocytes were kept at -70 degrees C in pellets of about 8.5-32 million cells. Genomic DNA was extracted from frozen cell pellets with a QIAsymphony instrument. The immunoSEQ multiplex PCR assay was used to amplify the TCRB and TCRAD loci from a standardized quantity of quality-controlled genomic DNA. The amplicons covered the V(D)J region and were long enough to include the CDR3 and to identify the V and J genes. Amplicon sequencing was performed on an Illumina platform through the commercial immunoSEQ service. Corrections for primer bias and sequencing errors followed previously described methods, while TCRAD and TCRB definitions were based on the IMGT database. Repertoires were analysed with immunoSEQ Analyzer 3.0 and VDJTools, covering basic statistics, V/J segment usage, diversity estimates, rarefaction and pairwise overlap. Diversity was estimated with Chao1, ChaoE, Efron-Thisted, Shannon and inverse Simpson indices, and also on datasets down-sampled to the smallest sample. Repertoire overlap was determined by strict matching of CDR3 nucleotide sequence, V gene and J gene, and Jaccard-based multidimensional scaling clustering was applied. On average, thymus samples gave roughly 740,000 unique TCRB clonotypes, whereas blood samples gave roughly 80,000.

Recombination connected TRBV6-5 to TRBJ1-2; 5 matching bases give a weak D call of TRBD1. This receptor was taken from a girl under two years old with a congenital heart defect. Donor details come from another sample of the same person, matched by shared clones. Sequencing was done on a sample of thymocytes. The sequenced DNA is TGTGCCAGCAGCCCTCGATTAAGGGGCGCCTATGGCTACACCTTC. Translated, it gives CASSPRLRGAYGYTF.